A selection of T cell receptor beta chains follows, all from one sample in a study of T cells in narcolepsy. Sequencing was performed with immunoSEQ multiplex PCR; in TCRdb, only in-frame clones are kept and a portion is missing. The data contain 30,000 or so clones, over 80% of them singletons. Sequencing was performed on CD45RA- memory CD4+ T cells from PBMCs. Every receptor here comes from a human donor with narcolepsy. CDR3s include the opening cysteine and the closing phenylalanine or tryptophan. D genes are given only for firm matches. Clone size, where shown, is once, few, many, or a class for clones that have expanded.

cdr3_length	clone_size	v_call	d_call	j_call	cdr3_aa	cdr3_nt
15	NA	TRBV11-3	NA	TRBJ2-7	CASSFDWTDSYEQYF	TGTGCCAGCAGCTTCGACTGGACAGACTCCTACGAGCAGTACTTC
13	NA	TRBV29-1	TRBD1	TRBJ1-2	CSVWTGDPYGYTF	TGCAGCGTTTGGACAGGGGATCCCTACGGCTACACCTTC
12	NA	TRBV29-1	NA	TRBJ1-2	CSVEGVNYGYTF	TGCAGCGTAGAGGGGGTCAACTATGGCTACACCTTC
14	few	TRBV9	NA	TRBJ2-2	CASSVAVNTGELFF	TGTGCCAGCAGCGTAGCCGTTAACACCGGGGAGCTGTTTTTT
14	few	TRBV4-3	NA	TRBJ2-1	CASSESVAVNEQFF	TGCGCCAGCAGCGAGAGCGTAGCCGTCAATGAGCAGTTCTTC
13	NA	TRBV11-2	NA	TRBJ1-3	CASSLFSGNTIYF	TGTGCCAGCAGCTTGTTCTCTGGAAACACCATATATTTT
13	few	TRBV19	TRBD1	TRBJ1-4	CASSRTGEGKLFF	TGTGCCAGTAGTCGGACAGGGGAAGGAAAACTGTTTTTT
19	few	TRBV18	NA	TRBJ2-7	CASSPPQSQAGLGVHEQYF	TGTGCCAGCTCACCACCACAGAGTCAGGCGGGCCTCGGGGTCCACGAGCAGTACTTC
14	NA	TRBV7-9	NA	TRBJ2-5	CASSLMSGRETQYF	TGTGCCAGCAGCTTAATGTCGGGGAGAGAGACCCAGTACTTC
16	few	TRBV6-5	NA	TRBJ1-5	CASSSSTRLSNQPQHF	TGTGCCAGCAGTTCCTCAACCAGGCTGAGCAATCAGCCCCAGCATTTT
13	NA	TRBV30	NA	TRBJ1-6	CAWRRDSNSPLHF	TGTGCCTGGAGGCGGGACTCGAATTCACCCCTCCACTTT
14	NA	TRBV18	TRBD1	TRBJ2-7	CASSLGQGVHEQYF	TGTGCCAGCTCACTGGGACAGGGGGTCCACGAGCAGTACTTC
14	NA	TRBV5-5	TRBD1	TRBJ1-4	CASSPDRVNEKLFF	TGTGCCAGCAGCCCGGACAGGGTTAATGAAAAACTGTTTTTT
15	NA	TRBV7-2	TRBD1	TRBJ2-1	CASSPRQGSYNEQFF	TGTGCCAGCAGCCCTAGACAGGGATCCTACAATGAGCAGTTCTTC
14	NA	TRBV11-3	NA	TRBJ2-3	CASSPQGGVGPQYF	TGTGCCAGCAGCCCCCAAGGGGGGGTGGGTCCGCAGTATTTT
13	NA	TRBV28	NA	TRBJ1-5	CASEGTLNQPQHF	TGTGCCAGCGAGGGGACACTCAATCAGCCCCAGCATTTT
15	NA	TRBV9	TRBD1	TRBJ2-7	CASSARDRGTYEQYF	TGTGCCAGCAGCGCCCGGGACAGGGGGACCTACGAGCAGTACTTC
15	NA	TRBV5-6	NA	TRBJ2-3	CASSPGGPGADTQYF	TGTGCCAGCAGCCCCGGAGGGCCGGGAGCAGATACGCAGTATTTT
14	few	TRBV4-3	NA	TRBJ1-5	CASSQEPVNQPQHF	TGCGCCAGCAGCCAAGAACCGGTCAATCAGCCCCAGCATTTT
15	NA	TRBV15	TRBD1	TRBJ2-7	CATSRGTGVYYEQYF	TGTGCCACCAGCAGGGGGACAGGGGTGTACTACGAGCAGTACTTC
12	NA	TRBV2	NA	TRBJ2-1	CASTSRRGPGFF	TGTGCCAGCACCTCACGGCGGGGGCCTGGGTTCTTC
13	NA	TRBV30	TRBD1	TRBJ2-1	CACTRNRGNEQFF	TGTGCCTGCACCCGGAACAGGGGCAATGAGCAGTTCTTC
12	NA	TRBV7-2	NA	TRBJ1-5	CASSSLSQPQHF	TGTGCCAGCAGCTCATTGTCTCAGCCCCAGCATTTT